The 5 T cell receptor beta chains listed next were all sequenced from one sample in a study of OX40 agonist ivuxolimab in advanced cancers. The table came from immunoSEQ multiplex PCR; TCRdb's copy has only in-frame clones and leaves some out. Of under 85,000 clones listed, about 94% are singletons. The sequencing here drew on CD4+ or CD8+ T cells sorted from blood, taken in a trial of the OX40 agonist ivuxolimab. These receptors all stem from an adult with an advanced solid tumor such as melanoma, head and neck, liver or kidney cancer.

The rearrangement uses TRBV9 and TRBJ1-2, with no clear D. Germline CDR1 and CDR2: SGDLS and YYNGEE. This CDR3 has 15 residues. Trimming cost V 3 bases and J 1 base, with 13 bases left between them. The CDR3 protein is CASSAGYGNNYGYTF. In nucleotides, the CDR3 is TGTGCCAGCAGCGCTGGTTACGGAAATAACTATGGCTACACCTTC. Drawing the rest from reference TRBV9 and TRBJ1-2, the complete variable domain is DSGVTQTPKHLITATGQRVTLRCSPRSGDLSVYWYQQSLDQGLQFLIQYYNGEERAKGNILERFSAQQFPDLHSELNLSSLELGDSALYFCASSAGYGNNYGYTFGSGTRLTVV.

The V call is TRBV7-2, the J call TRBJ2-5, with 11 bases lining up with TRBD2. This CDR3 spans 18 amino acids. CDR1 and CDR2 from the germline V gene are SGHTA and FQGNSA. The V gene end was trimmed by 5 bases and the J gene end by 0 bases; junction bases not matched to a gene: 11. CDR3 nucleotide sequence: TGTGCCAGCAGCCAGTCCACCTTACTAGCGGGGGACCAAGAGACCCAGTACTTC. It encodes CASSQSTLLAGDQETQYF.

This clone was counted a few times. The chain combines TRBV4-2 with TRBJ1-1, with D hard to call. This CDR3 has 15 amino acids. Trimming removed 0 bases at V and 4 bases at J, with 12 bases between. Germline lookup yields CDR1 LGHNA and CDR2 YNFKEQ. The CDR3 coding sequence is TGTGCCAGCAGCCAAGATCCGGGGTCCACCACTGAAGCTTTCTTT. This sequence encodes CASSQDPGSTTEAFF.

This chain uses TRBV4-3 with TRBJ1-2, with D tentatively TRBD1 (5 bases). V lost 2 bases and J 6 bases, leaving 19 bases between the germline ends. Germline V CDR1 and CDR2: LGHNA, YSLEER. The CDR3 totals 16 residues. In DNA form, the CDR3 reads TGCGCCAGCAGCCAAACAACAGGCCCTTCCCTTAATGGCTACACCTTC. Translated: CASSQTTGPSLNGYTF.

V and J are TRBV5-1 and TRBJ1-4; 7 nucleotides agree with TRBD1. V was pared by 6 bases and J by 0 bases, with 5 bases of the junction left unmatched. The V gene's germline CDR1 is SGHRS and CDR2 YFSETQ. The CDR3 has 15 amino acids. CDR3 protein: CASTGTDATNEKLFF. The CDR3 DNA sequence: TGCGCCAGCACCGGGACAGATGCAACTAATGAAAAACTGTTTTTT.